Sequencing of this T cell receptor beta chain was carried out in a study of human thymus T cells. Measured with immunoSEQ multiplex PCR; TCRdb has only the in-frame clones, and not every one. The data show tens of thousands of clones, over 85% seen once. This CDR3 is built from 14 residues. Germline CDR1 is SGHVS and CDR2 is FNYEAQ. The J segment lost 4 bases and the V segment lost 3 bases, leaving 4 bases of the junction unmatched. The sequence derives from a boy under two years old with a congenital heart defect but otherwise immunologically healthy. What was sequenced was blood. This sequence joins TRBV7-6 and TRBJ2-5; TRBD2 agrees at 8 bases. CDR3: CASSFRGGPETQYF. The CDR3 DNA is TGTGCCAGCAGCTTTCGGGGGGGGCCAGAGACCCAGTACTTC. The variable domain in full, completed from reference TRBV7-6 and TRBJ2-5, reads GAGVSQSPRYKVTKRGQDVALRCDPISGHVSLYWYRQALGQGPEFLTYFNYEAQQDKSGLPNDRFSAERPEGSISTLTIQRTEQRDSAMYRCASSFRGGPETQYFGPGTRLLVL.